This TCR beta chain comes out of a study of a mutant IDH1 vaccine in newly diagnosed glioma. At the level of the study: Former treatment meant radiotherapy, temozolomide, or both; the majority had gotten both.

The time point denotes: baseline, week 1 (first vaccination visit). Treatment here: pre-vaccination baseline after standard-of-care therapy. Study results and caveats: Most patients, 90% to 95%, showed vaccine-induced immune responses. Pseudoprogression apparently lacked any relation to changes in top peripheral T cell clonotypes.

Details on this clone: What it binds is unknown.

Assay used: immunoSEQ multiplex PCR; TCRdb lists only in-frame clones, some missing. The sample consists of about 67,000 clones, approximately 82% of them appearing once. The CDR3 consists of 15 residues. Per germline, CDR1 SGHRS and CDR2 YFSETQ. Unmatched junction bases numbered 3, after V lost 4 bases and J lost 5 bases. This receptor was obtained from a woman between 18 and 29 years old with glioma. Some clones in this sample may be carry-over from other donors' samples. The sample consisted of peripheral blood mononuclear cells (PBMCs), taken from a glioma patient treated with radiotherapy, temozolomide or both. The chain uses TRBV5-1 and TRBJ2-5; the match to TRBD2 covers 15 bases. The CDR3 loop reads CASSRGTSGRETQYF. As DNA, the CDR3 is TGCGCCAGCAGCCGGGGGACTAGCGGGAGGGAGACCCAGTACTTC.